This TCR beta chain comes out of a study of control samples from healthy donors and cancer patients. The protocol was immunoSEQ multiplex PCR, while the TCRdb copy is restricted to in-frame clones and leaves out a portion. This table holds fewer than 500,000 clones, around 90% found once. The CDR3 has 15 amino acids. Germline V CDR1 and CDR2: SGHRS, YFSETQ. Trimming took 1 base from V and 7 from J; bases not matched to a gene: 6. Sequencing was performed on PBMCs. The chain carries TRBV5-1 and TRBJ2-2, with TRBD1 identical over 8 bases. This TCR came from a man aged 40-49 years with head and neck cancer. The CDR3 region has the DNA TGCGCCAGCAGCTTGCTCCAGGGGGCCGACGGGGAGCTGTTTTTT. Protein product: CASSLLQGADGELFF.